The next 13 T cell receptor beta chains were all read from a single sample in a study of radiation and T cells in renal cell carcinoma. Treatment denoted: 15 Gy SBRT to primary tumor, nephrectomy 4 weeks later. TCRdb's table, derived via immunoSEQ multiplex PCR, lists solely in-frame clones and lacks some. The table includes 15,000 to 20,000 clones, about 50% detected once. Sequenced material: tumor tissue, taken from a patient whose treatment included radiotherapy and nephrectomy. Receptor source: a man aged 45 to 65 with renal cell carcinoma.

The chain couples TRBV29-1 to TRBJ2-1; weak D call: TRBD1 (6 bases). The CDR3 has 13 amino acids. V lost 1 base, J lost 5 bases, and 9 bases lay in between. Germline values: CDR1 SQVTM, CDR2 ANQGSEA. The CDR3 nucleotides are TGCAGCGTTGAAGTCAGGGGTAACAATGAGCAGTTCTTC. The encoded protein is CSVEVRGNNEQFF.

This chain joins TRBV7-9 and TRBJ2-2; D not resolved. Looked up from germline, CDR1 is SEHNR and CDR2 is FQNEAQ (reference sequence). With 2 bases removed from V and 4 bases from J, the gap between germline ends came to 8 bases. This CDR3 comprises 14 residues. Here the CDR3 reads CASSLWQSTGELFF. CDR3 nucleotides: TGTGCCAGCAGCTTATGGCAATCCACCGGGGAGCTGTTTTTT.

On this clone itself: In the same sample, other DNA sequences code for this CDR3. V and J are TRBV9 and TRBJ2-5; 12 bases map to TRBD2. Germline V lookup: CDR1 SGDLS, CDR2 YYNGEE. V lost 2 bases and J lost 1; bases outside the gene matches: 3. This CDR3 has 16 amino acids. Written as DNA, the CDR3 is TGTGCCAGCAGCGTTCTAGCGGGGGGGCTCCAAGAGACCCAGTACTTC. Its protein is CASSVLAGGLQETQYF.

The chain is built from TRBV14 and TRBJ2-3, with a weak D call TRBD1 (5 bases). This CDR3 contains 13 residues. Germline assignment: CDR1 SGHDN and CDR2 FVKESK. Trimming cost V 3 bases and J 6 bases, with 10 bases left between them. CDR3 bases: TGTGCCAGCAGCCAGTCAGGGCCCGATACGCAGTATTTT. Its translation: CASSQSGPDTQYF.

The chain links TRBV5-1 to TRBJ1-2; a possible D gene is TRBD1 (6 bases). Trimming left V 0 bases short and J 6 bases short, with 15 bases between. The CDR3 is made up of 15 amino acids. The germline gives CDR1 SGHRS, CDR2 YFSETQ. The CDR3 reads CASSLAGTGPHGYTF. DNA for the CDR3: TGCGCCAGCAGCTTGGCCGGAACAGGGCCCCATGGCTACACCTTC.

The rearrangement joins TRBV6-1 to TRBJ1-2; D is possibly TRBD1 (6 bases). Trimming pared 3 bases from V and 4 bases from J, leaving 15 bases between. The CDR3 consists of 15 residues. Germline CDR1 and CDR2: MNHNS and SASEGT. In nucleotides, the CDR3 is TGTGCCAGCAGTGACACCCCGACAGGAGCCTATGGCTACACCTTC. This encodes CASSDTPTGAYGYTF.

The J gene is TRBJ1-2, the V gene TRBV4-2, with unresolved D. This CDR3 has 16 residues. CDR1 is LGHNA, CDR2 YNFKEQ, per germline. Between the trimmed V and J ends, which lost 4 bases and 4 bases, there was a span of 19 bases. The CDR3 bases are TGTGCCAGCAGCCGGGAAAGAGCCCAATCCCTCTATGGCTACACCTTC. Its protein product is CASSRERAQSLYGYTF.

The chain employs TRBV30 and TRBJ2-7; 11 bases line up with TRBD1. The CDR3 has 14 amino acids. Germline CDR1 and CDR2: GTSNPN and SVGIG (reference sequence). J lost 7 bases, V lost 2 bases, and 7 bases had no gene match. CDR3 sequence reads: CAWSLRGQGDEQYF. As DNA, the CDR3 is TGTGCCTGGAGTCTGAGGGGACAGGGGGATGAGCAGTACTTC.

The CDR3 nucleotides are TGTGCCTGGATAAGGACAGGGGGAGGCCATAATTCACCCCTCCACTTT. Protein product: CAWIRTGGGHNSPLHF. The V gene is TRBV30, the J gene TRBJ1-6; the match to TRBD1 covers 10 bases. With 4 bases clipped from V and 5 bases from J, the junction kept 8 bases outside the gene matches. Germline CDR1 and CDR2: GTSNPN and SVGIG (reference sequence). The CDR3 spans 16 residues.

This clone was detected a few times. The rearrangement joins TRBV4-2 to TRBJ1-5; D is unresolved. Germline V lookup: CDR1 LGHNA, CDR2 YNFKEQ. Deletions cut 0 bases from V and 0 bases from J, with 6 bases between. CDR3 length: 15 amino acids. The CDR3 spells CASSQEGGSNQPQHF. The CDR3 region has the DNA TGTGCCAGCAGCCAAGAGGGAGGTAGCAATCAGCCCCAGCATTTT.

This chain uses TRBV4-2 with TRBJ1-2, with D possibly TRBD1 on 6 matching bases. Germline V CDR1 and CDR2: LGHNA, YNFKEQ. V was pared by 0 bases and J by 4 bases, with 12 bases between. The CDR3 is made up of 15 amino acids. Here the CDR3 DNA reads TGTGCCAGCAGCCAAGATCCAGGGGTCGGCTATGGCTACACCTTC. Its protein product is CASSQDPGVGYGYTF.

Remarks on this clone: Compared with germline, one end of the junction differs, possibly owing to a read error. The chain is built from TRBV2 and TRBJ1-5; D gene uncertain. This CDR3 has 12 residues. Germline V gene sequence: CDR1 SNHLY, CDR2 FYNNEI. CDR3 region: CASSLGYQPQRF. The CDR3 region has the DNA TGTGCCAGCAGTCTTGGTTATCAGCCCCAGCGTTTT.

V and J are TRBV6-6 and TRBJ2-1; D ambiguous. The germline CDR1 and CDR2 sequences are MNHNY and SVGAGI (reference sequence). Trimming removed 2 bases from V and 9 bases from J, with 8 bases in between. The CDR3 sequence is 12 residues long. Here the CDR3 reads CASSYLLGEQFF. CDR3 bases: TGTGCCAGCAGTTACCTGCTTGGTGAGCAGTTCTTC.